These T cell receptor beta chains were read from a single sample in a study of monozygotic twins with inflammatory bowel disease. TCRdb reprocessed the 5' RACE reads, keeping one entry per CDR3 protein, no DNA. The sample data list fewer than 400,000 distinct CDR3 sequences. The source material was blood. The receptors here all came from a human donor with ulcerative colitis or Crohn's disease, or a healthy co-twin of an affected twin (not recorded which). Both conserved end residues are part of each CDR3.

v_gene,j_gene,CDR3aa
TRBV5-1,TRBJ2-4,CASKGGGIAKNIQYF
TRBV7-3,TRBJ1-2,CASSPGQPNYGYTF
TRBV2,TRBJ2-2,CASNFISTGVTGELFF
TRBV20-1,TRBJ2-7,CSARTGREQYF
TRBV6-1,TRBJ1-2,CASRTTGEGSYGYTF
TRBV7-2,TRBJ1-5,CASSSTRVRSNQPQHF
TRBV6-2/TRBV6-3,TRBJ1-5,CASSYVGGQPQHF
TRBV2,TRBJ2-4,CASSGAPTRGVAKNIQYF
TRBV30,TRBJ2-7,CAWSLSYEQYF
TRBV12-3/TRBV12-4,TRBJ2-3,CASSWGGGGDTQYF
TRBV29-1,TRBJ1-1,CSVGVWTEAFF
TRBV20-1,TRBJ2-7,CKPAGLAYEQYF
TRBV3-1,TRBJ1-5,CASSNRDRGSNQPQHF
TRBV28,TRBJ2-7,CASRRGTYEQYF
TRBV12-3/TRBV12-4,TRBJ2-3,CASSMRQGWDTQYF
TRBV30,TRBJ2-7,CAWSVFPETRIAYEQYF
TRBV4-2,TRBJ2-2,CASSQAPEMNTGELFF
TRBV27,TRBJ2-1,CASSGLRYNEQFF
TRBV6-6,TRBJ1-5,CASSQDNNQPQHF
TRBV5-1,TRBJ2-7,CASSYRTSGGAEQYF
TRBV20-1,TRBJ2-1,CSASSYFVDTGGSYNEQFF
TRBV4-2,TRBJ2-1,CASSQDGGGQGQFF
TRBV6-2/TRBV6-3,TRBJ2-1,CASSYSTEGGTYYNEQFF
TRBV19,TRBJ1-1,CASSISRNTEAFF
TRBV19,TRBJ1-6,CASIGAGNSPLHF
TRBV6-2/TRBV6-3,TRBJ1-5,CASSYSGTGGNQPQHF
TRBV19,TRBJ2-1,CASSIGAGREQFF
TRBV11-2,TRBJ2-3,CDSSLERPTDTQYF
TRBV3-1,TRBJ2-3,CASSRRTLSTDTQYF
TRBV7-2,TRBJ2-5,CASSPQSGTSQETQYF
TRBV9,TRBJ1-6,CASSSKDWTDYNSPLHF
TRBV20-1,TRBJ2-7,CSGTPAGESYEQYF
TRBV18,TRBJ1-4,CASSRQGSEKLFF
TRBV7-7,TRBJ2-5,CASSPSGRETQYF
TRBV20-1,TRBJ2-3,CSARTNWGKWSDTQYF
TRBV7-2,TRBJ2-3,CASSFAGQTMTDTQYF